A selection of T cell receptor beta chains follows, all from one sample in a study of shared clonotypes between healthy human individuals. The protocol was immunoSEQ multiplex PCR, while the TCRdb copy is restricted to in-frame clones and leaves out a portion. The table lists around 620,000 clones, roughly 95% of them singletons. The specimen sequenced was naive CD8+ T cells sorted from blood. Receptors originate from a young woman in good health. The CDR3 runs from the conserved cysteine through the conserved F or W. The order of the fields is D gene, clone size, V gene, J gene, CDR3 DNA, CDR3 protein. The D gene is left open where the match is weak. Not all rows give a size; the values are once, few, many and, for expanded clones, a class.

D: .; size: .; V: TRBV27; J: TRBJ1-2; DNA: TGTGCCAGCAGCAGGGGAGGAGGAGGCTACACCTTC; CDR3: CASSRGGGGYTF
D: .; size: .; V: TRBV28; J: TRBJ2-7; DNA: TGTGCCAGCAGTTTACATAGCAGCTACGAGCAGTACTTC; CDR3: CASSLHSSYEQYF
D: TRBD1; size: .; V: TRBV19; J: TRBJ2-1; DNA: TGTGCCAGTAGTAAGGACAGGGAAGGGGGCAATGAGCAGTTCTTC; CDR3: CASSKDREGGNEQFF
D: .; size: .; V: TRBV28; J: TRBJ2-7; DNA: TGTGCCACCAGCGCCGGTTTCGACTCCTACGAGCAGTACTTC; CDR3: CATSAGFDSYEQYF
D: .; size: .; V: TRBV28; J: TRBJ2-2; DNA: TGTGCCAGCGCATTCCCGGAGTTCGCGGTCACCGGGGAGCTGTTTTTT; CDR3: CASAFPEFAVTGELFF
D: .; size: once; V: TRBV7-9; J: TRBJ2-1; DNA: TGTGCCAGCAGCCCGGGATTAGCGCTGTCCTACAATGAGCAGTTCTTC; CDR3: CASSPGLALSYNEQFF
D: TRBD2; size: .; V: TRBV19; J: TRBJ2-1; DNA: TGTGCCAGTAGTATAGCGTCGGGACTAACACCCTACAATGAGCAGTTCTTC; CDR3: CASSIASGLTPYNEQFF
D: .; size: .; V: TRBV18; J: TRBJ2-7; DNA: TGTGCCAGCTCACTCAACGGTGGGCGGGACTACGAGCAGTACTTC; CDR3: CASSLNGGRDYEQYF
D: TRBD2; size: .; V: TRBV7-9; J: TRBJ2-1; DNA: TGTGCCAGCAGCTTACCCCCTTTCCTAGCGGGAGGACACAATGAGCAGTTCTTC; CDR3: CASSLPPFLAGGHNEQFF
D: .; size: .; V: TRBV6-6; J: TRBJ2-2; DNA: TGTGCCAGCAGTTATGGGGGCGGGGAGCTGTTTTTT; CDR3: CASSYGGGELFF
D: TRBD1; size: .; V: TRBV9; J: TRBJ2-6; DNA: TGTGCCAGCAGCGAAACACAGGGGGCGAACTCTGGGGCCAACGTCCTGACTTTC; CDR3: CASSETQGANSGANVLTF
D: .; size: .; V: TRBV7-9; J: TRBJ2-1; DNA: TGTGCCAGCAGCTTAAGGGGGTCCAATGAGCAGTTCTTC; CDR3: CASSLRGSNEQFF
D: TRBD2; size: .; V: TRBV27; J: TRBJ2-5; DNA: TGTGCCAGCAGGGAGGGGACTAGCAGACAAGAGACCCAGTACTTC; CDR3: CASREGTSRQETQYF
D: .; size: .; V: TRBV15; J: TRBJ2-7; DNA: TGTGCCACCAGCAGAGCCTCGCTAGGCCTAAACCTCCGATTGGAGCAGTACTTC; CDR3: CATSRASLGLNLRLEQYF
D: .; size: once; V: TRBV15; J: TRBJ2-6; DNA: TGTGCCACCAGCAGACCCCTCAGGGGATCTAGCTCTGGGGCCAACGTCCTGACTTTC; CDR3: CATSRPLRGSSSGANVLTF
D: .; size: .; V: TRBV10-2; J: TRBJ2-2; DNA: TGCGCCAGCACGGGGGACGGGGAGCTGTTTTTT; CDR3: CASTGDGELFF
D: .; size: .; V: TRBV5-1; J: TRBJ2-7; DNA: TGCGCCAGCAGCCCAGACTACGGGACGGTCAGCTCCTACGAGCAGTACTTC; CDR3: CASSPDYGTVSSYEQYF
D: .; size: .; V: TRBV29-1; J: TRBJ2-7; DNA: TGCAGCGTGAGGGACTCCTACGAGCAGTACTTC; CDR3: CSVRDSYEQYF
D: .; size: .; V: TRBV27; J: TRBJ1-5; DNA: TGTGCCAGCAGCTCGGGGTATAGCAATCAGCCCCAGCATTTT; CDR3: CASSSGYSNQPQHF
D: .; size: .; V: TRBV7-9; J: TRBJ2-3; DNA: TGTGCCAGCAGCTTAGCACGAGCGCCCAGCACAGATACGCAGTATTTT; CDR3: CASSLARAPSTDTQYF
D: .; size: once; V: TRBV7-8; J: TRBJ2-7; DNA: TGTGCCAGCAGCCACCTGGAGTCGTACGAGCAGTACTTC; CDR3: CASSHLESYEQYF
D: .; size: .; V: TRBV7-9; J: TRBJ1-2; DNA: TGTGCCAGCAGCTTAGCTGTGGATGGCTACACCTTC; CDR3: CASSLAVDGYTF
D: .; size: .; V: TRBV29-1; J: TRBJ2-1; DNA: TGCAGCGTTGTTGGGCGAGAGAGCTCCTACAATGAGCAGTTCTTC; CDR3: CSVVGRESSYNEQFF
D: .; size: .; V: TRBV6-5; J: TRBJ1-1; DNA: .; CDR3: CASSSSGYTEAFF
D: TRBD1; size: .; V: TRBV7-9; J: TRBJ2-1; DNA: TGTGCCAGCAGCTTTTGGGGGCAGGGGGCGAAGGACAATGAGCAGTTCTTC; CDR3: CASSFWGQGAKDNEQFF
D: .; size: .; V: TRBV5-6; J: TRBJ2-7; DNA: TGTGCCAGCAGCTTGGGGGACGGCGAGCAGTACTTC; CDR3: CASSLGDGEQYF
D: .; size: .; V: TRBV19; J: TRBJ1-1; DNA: TGTGCCAGTAGTATGGACGGGTCTGACACTGAAGCTTTCTTT; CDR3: CASSMDGSDTEAFF
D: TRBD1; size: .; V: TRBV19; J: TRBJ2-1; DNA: TGTGCCAGTAGTATAGCCCTGCCGGGACAGGGTGAAAGTGAGCAGTTCTTC; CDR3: CASSIALPGQGESEQFF
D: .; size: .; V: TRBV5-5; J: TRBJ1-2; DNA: TGTGCCAGCACCGCAGGTTTGGGTGGCTACACCTTC; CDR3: CASTAGLGGYTF
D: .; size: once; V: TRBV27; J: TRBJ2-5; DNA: TGTGCCAGCAGTATGAACCAAGAGACCCAGTACTTC; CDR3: CASSMNQETQYF
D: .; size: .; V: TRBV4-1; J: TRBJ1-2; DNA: TGCGCCAGCAGCCAACTCAGTCCTCCCCGGCTTGGGAAGGGCTACACCTTC; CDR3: CASSQLSPPRLGKGYTF
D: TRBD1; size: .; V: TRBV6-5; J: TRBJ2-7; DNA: TGTGCCAGCAGTTACGGGACAGGGAACGTCTACGAGCAGTACTTC; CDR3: CASSYGTGNVYEQYF
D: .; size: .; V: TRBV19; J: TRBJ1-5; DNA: TGTGCCAGTAGTATAGACCACGAAAGCAATCAGCCCCAGCATTTT; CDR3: CASSIDHESNQPQHF
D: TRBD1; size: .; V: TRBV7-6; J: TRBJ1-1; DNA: TGTGCCAGCAGCGGGGGGACAGGGGGCTACACTGAAGCTTTCTTT; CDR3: CASSGGTGGYTEAFF
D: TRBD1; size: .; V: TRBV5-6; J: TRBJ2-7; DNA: TGTGCCAGCAGCTGGGACAGGGGGCAAATCTACGAGCAGTACTTC; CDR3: CASSWDRGQIYEQYF